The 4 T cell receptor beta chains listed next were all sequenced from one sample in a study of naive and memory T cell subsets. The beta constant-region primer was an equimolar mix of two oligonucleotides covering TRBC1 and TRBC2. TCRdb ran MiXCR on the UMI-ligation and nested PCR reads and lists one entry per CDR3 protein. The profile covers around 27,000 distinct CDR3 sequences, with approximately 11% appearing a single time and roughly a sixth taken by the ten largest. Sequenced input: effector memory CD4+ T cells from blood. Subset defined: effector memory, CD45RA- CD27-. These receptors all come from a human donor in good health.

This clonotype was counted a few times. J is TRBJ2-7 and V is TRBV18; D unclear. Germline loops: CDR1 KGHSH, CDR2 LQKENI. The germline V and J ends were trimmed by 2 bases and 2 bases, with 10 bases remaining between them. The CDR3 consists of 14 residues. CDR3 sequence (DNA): TGTGCCAGCTCACCAAGCAGGAGCGCCTACGAGCAGTACTTC. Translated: CASSPSRSAYEQYF.

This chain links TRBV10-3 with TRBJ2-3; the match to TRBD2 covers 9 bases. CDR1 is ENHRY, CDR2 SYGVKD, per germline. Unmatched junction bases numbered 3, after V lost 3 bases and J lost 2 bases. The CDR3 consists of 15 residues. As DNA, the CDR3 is TGTGCCATCAGTGATCTAGCGGGGAACACAGATACGCAGTATTTT. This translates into CAISDLAGNTDTQYF.

Here the CDR3 reads CSVGRLNTGELFF. The CDR3 DNA sequence: TGCAGTGTAGGGAGGCTGAACACCGGGGAGCTGTTTTTT. V usage is TRBV20-1 and J usage is TRBJ2-2; D possibly corresponds to TRBD2 (6 bases). The CDR3 consists of 13 residues. The ends were cut back, 7 bases at V and 1 base at J, with 10 bases in the middle. CDR1 is DFQATT, CDR2 SNEGSKA, per germline (reference sequence).

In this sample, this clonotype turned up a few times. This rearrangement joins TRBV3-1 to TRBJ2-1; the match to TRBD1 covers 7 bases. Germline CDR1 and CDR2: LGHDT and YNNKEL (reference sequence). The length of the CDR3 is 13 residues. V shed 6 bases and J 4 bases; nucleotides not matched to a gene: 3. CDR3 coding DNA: TGTGCCAGCAGAGGGGGCAGTTACAATGAGCAGTTCTTC. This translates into CASRGGSYNEQFF.